This TCR beta chain was recovered during a study of technical replicates of blood from several donors. Germline values: CDR1 KGHSH, CDR2 LQKENI. This CDR3 is built from 12 residues. With 3 bases removed from V and 4 bases from J, the gap between germline ends came to 4 bases. This table comes from immunoSEQ multiplex PCR, and its TCRdb copy is limited to in-frame clones, with some not included. The data hold some 96,000 clones, with 95% observed a single time. The source material was T cells isolated from PBMCs. This chain joins TRBV18 and TRBJ1-3; D gene unclear. The TCR originated in a human donor in good health. The CDR3 spells CASSPEGNTIYF. CDR3 nucleotides: TGTGCCAGCTCACCGGAGGGAAACACCATATATTTT.